The following is a T cell receptor beta chain sequence with its context. Its antigen is not identified. Germline CDR1 reads MNHEY; CDR2 reads SVGEGT. The CDR3 totals 19 residues. V shed 0 bases and J 5 bases; nucleotides not matched to a gene: 11. The sample comes from a study of T cell repertoires in cytomegalovirus infection. TCRdb re-analysed the reads in MiXCR, keeping a single row per CDR3 protein. The sample records about 280,000 distinct CDR3 sequences, roughly a fifth being singletons. The sequencing here drew on cultured PBMCs, taken from culture after CMV antigen stimulation. The chain couples TRBV6-2 or TRBV6-3 to TRBJ2-1; TRBD2 matches at 12 bases. The sequence came from a human donor in good health (CMV status not recorded). Some clones in this sample may be carry-over from other donors' samples. CDR3 sequence (DNA): TGTGCCAGCAGTTACTCGGGGCCTAGCGGGAGGGCCGGGGACAATGAGCAGTTCTTC. Protein sequence: CASSYSGPSGRAGDNEQFF.